This TCR beta chain was sequenced for a study of T cells in Graves' hyperthyroidism and ophthalmopathy. Study outcomes and limitations: Researchers found most expanded thyroid clonotypes above 0.001 in blood as well. Before onset, ophthalmopathy was predicted by the model a median around 6.5 months earlier. Ophthalmopathy and stable hyperthyroidism were separated by a 13 V-J model.

This clonotype was counted ten times or more. Its antigen remains unknown. TCR beta CDR3 regions were amplified from RNA transcripts. Carried out on the TCR CDR3, a first-round RT-PCR used the HTBI primer set. Each CDR3 protein gets one entry after TCRdb re-called the multiplex PCR reads with MiXCR. The sample records fewer than 400,000 distinct CDR3 sequences, 11% to 15% being singletons. The germline gives CDR1 LGHDT, CDR2 YNNKEL (reference sequence). The CDR3 length is 16 residues. The germline V and J ends were trimmed by 1 base and 0 bases, with 10 bases remaining between them. The study excluded patients with uncontrolled infection, other autoimmune disease, pregnancy or lactation.

This chain joins TRBV3-1 and TRBJ1-3, with TRBD1 as a possible D gene (6 bases). The source material was blood. This sequence was found in a man aged 50 or older with Graves' ophthalmopathy. The CDR3 protein is CASSQVLTGSGNTIYF. CDR3 sequence (DNA): TGTGCCAGCAGCCAAGTCTTGACAGGCTCTGGAAACACCATATATTTT.